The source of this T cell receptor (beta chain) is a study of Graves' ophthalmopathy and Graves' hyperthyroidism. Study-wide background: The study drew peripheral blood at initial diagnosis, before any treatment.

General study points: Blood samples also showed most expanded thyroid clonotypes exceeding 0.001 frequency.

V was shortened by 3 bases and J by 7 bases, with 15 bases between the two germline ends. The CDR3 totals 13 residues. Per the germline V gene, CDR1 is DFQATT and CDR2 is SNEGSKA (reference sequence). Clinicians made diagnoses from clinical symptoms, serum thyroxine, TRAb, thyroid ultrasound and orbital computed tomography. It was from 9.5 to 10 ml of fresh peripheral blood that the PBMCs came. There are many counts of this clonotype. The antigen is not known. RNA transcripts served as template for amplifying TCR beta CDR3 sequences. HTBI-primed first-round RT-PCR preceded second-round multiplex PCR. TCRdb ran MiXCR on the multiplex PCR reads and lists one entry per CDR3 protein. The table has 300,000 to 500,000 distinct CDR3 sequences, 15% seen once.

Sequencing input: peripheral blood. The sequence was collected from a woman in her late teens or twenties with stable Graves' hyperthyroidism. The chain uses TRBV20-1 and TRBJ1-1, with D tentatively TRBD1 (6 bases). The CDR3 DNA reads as TGCAGTGCTAGCGGGGGCTGGGGGGATGAAGCTTTCTTT. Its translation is CSASGGWGDEAFF.